This passage covers 17 T cell receptor beta chains from one sample sequenced in a study of CD8+CD57+ T cells in acquired aplastic anemia. Patients sequenced had flow cytometry evidence of CD8+CD57+ cell expansion. TCR beta VDJ and CDR3 profiling used genomic DNA as template. TCRdb reanalysed the reads using MiXCR and keeps one entry per CDR3 protein. The sample records about 160,000 distinct CDR3 sequences, 40% to 50% being singletons. Sequencing was carried out using sorted CD4+, CD8+, or CD8+CD57+ T cells (not recorded which) from PBMCs. The receptors derive from a human donor with aplastic anemia.

The chain couples TRBV30 to TRBJ1-5; D not certain. Germline CDR1 GTSNPN, CDR2 SVGIG (reference sequence). Deletions cut 1 base from V and 3 bases from J, with 13 bases between. The CDR3 runs 15 residues. Here the CDR3 reads CAWSDGPDFNQPQHF. In nucleotides, the CDR3 is TGTGCCTGGAGTGACGGGCCGGACTTCAATCAGCCCCAGCATTTT.

The chain joins TRBV2 to TRBJ1-1; tentative D call: TRBD1 (5 bases). The CDR3 is 13 residues long. V lost 7 bases and J lost 4, with 13 bases in between. Germline CDR1 and CDR2: SNHLY and FYNNEI. In nucleotides, the CDR3 is TGTGCCAGCACAGGCAATGGGGGCACTGAAGCTTTCTTT. Translated, it gives CASTGNGGTEAFF.

This clonotype was observed once. This chain connects TRBV7-6 to TRBJ2-7; unclear D gene. Germline V gene data show CDR1 as SGHVS and CDR2 as FNYEAQ. CDR3 length: 12 residues. V lost 3 bases and J 3 bases, leaving 6 bases between the germline ends. In nucleotides, the CDR3 is TGTGCCAGCAGCTTTTTGGGCTACGAGCAGTACTTC. Translating gives CASSFLGYEQYF.

In this sample, this clonotype turned up many times. The J gene is TRBJ1-2, the V gene TRBV3-1; 12 bases align to TRBD1. V gave up 5 bases and J gave up 5 bases; unmatched junction bases: 6. In germline, CDR1 is LGHDT, CDR2 YNNKEL (reference sequence). The CDR3 extends over 15 amino acids. The CDR3 sequence is CASSIGTGGGYGYTF. In DNA form, the CDR3 reads TGTGCCAGCAGCATAGGGACAGGGGGCGGTTATGGCTACACCTTC. Variable domain in full (rest from reference TRBV3-1 and TRBJ1-2): DTAVSQTPKYLVTQMGNDKSIKCEQNLGHDTMYWYKQDSKKFLKIMFSYNNKELIINETVPNRFSPKSPDKAHLNLHINSLELGDSAVYFCASSIGTGGGYGYTFGSGTRLTVV.

The CDR3 region is CSVEQGRRGEQYF. Here the CDR3 DNA reads TGCAGCGTTGAACAGGGAAGGAGGGGCGAGCAGTACTTC. The chain employs TRBV29-1 and TRBJ2-7, with D perhaps TRBD2 (6 bases). The V gene lost 2 bases and the J gene lost 6 bases, with 14 bases spanning the gap. Germline lookup yields CDR1 SQVTM and CDR2 ANQGSEA. CDR3 length: 13 amino acids.

The rearrangement uses TRBV20-1 and TRBJ2-1; 8 nucleotides agree with TRBD1. CDR1 is DFQATT, CDR2 SNEGSKA, per germline (reference sequence). The CDR3 spans 13 residues. Unmatched junction bases numbered 4, after V lost 4 bases and J lost 5 bases. The CDR3 nucleotides read TGCAGTGCTACGGACAGGGTTGACAATGAGCAGTTCTTC. Translating gives CSATDRVDNEQFF.

This clonotype has ten or more counts. The chain combines TRBV9 with TRBJ2-2, with a weak D call TRBD2 (6 bases). Trimming shortened V by 0 bases and J by 5 bases, and 8 bases separated the two germline ends. The V gene's germline CDR1 is SGDLS and CDR2 YYNGEE. The CDR3 totals 14 residues. The CDR3 protein is CASSVVEGTGELFF. Here the CDR3 DNA reads TGTGCCAGCAGCGTAGTGGAGGGTACCGGGGAGCTGTTTTTT.

This rearrangement joins TRBV20-1 to TRBJ1-2; TRBD1 agrees at 9 bases. Germline loops: CDR1 DFQATT, CDR2 SNEGSKA (reference sequence). Trimming cost V 5 bases and J 1 base; bases outside gene matches: 2. The CDR3 is 13 amino acids. CDR3 DNA sequence: TGCAGTGCTGGGGGACAGGGTAACTATGGCTACACCTTC. Translating gives CSAGGQGNYGYTF.

At least ten counts were recorded for this clonotype. CDR3 residues: CATSDSPGTGDNEQFF. Written as DNA, the CDR3 is TGTGCCACCAGTGATTCCCCGGGGACAGGGGACAATGAGCAGTTCTTC. The chain joins TRBV24-1 to TRBJ2-1, with TRBD1 identical over 10 bases. The V and J ends lost 2 bases and 5 bases, in that order; junction bases with no gene match: 5. Germline V gene lookup returns CDR1 KGHDR and CDR2 SFDVKD. The CDR3 is 16 residues long.

This clonotype was seen repeatedly, ten times or more. This chain uses TRBV7-3 with TRBJ2-1; the D is unclear. Trimming took off 4 bases at V and 7 bases at J, with 5 bases between the two ends. This CDR3 comprises 11 residues. Germline CDR1 SGHTA, CDR2 FQGTGA. The CDR3 DNA is TGTGCCAGCAGCTCCAATAATGAGCAGTTCTTC. Amino acid sequence: CASSSNNEQFF.

The chain joins TRBV30 to TRBJ2-2, with 8 bases fitting TRBD2. The CDR3 length is 16 residues. V gave up 3 bases and J gave up 3 bases; unmatched junction bases: 9. The germline V gene encodes CDR1 GTSNPN and CDR2 SVGIG (reference sequence). CDR3 region: CAWRPIAGIDTGELFF. The CDR3 nucleotides are TGTGCCTGGAGGCCCATAGCGGGAATTGACACCGGGGAGCTGTTTTTT.

This clonotype showed up many times. The V gene is TRBV11-2, the J gene TRBJ2-2; D remains ambiguous. V lost 5 bases to trimming and J lost 5 bases, with 12 bases between them. Germline V gives CDR1 SGHAT, CDR2 FQNNGV. The CDR3 extends over 14 amino acids. CDR3 DNA: TGTGCCAGCAGCCAGGTGACTGGGACCGGGGAGCTGTTTTTT. Protein: CASSQVTGTGELFF.

The DNA of the CDR3 is TGCAGTGCTAGTGTGGCAGTTCAAGAGACCCAGTACTTC. Translating it yields CSASVAVQETQYF. This chain links TRBV20-1 with TRBJ2-5; no definite D call. The ends were cut back, 3 bases at V and 2 bases at J, with 10 bases in the middle. The CDR3 has 13 residues. Germline loops: CDR1 DFQATT, CDR2 SNEGSKA (reference sequence).

CDR3 loop: CASSPPGQGDSQYF. In DNA, the CDR3 is TGCGCCAGCAGCCCCCCGGGACAGGGTGATTCGCAGTACTTC. The rearrangement links TRBV4-1 to TRBJ2-7; 9 bases map to TRBD1. Germline V CDR1 and CDR2: MGHRA, YSYEKL. This CDR3 has 14 residues. V lost 4 bases, J lost 9 bases, and 10 bases stayed unmatched.

This clonotype was observed at least ten times. J is TRBJ2-7 and V is TRBV12-3 or TRBV12-4, with D maybe TRBD2 (5 bases). This CDR3 spans 14 amino acids. Trimming shortened V by 6 bases and J by 0 bases, and 12 bases separated the two germline ends. The CDR3 DNA reads TGTGCCAGCAGGACGGACGGGGACTCCTACGAGCAGTACTTC. The encoded protein is CASRTDGDSYEQYF.

This clonotype has just a few counts. The chain carries TRBV2 and TRBJ1-1; D perhaps matches TRBD1 (5 bases). V was trimmed by 7 bases and J by 6 bases, leaving 15 bases between them. The germline V gene has CDR1 SNHLY and CDR2 FYNNEI. The CDR3 is 13 amino acids. CDR3 loop: CASISIGAAEAFF. In DNA, the CDR3 is TGTGCCAGCATAAGTATAGGGGCTGCTGAAGCTTTCTTT.

This chain uses TRBV19 with TRBJ1-5; D is ambiguous. CDR3 size: 13 residues. The ends were cut back, 3 bases at V and 5 bases at J, with 8 bases in the middle. From germline, CDR1 is LNHDA and CDR2 SQIVND (reference sequence). CDR3 DNA: TGTGCCAGTAGTATGTCCCATGATCAGCCCCAGCATTTT. Its translation is CASSMSHDQPQHF.